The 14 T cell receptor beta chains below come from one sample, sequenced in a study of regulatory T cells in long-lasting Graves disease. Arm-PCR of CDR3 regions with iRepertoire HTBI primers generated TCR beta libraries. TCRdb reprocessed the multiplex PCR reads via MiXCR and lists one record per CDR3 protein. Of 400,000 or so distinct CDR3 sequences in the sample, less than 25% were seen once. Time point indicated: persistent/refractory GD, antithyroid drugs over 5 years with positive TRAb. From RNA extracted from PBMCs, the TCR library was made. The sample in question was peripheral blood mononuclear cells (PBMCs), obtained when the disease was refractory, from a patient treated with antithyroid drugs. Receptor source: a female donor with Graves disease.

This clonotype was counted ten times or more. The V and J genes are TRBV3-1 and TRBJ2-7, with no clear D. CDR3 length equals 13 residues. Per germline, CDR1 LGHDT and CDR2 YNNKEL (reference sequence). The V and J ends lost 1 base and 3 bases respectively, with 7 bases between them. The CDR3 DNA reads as TGTGCCAGCAGCCAAGTTCCTGGCTACGAGCAGTACTTC. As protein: CASSQVPGYEQYF.

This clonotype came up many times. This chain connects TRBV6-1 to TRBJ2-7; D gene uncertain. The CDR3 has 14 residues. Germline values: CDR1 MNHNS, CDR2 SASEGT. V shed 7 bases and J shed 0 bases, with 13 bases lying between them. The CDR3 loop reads CASTPLTGSYEQYF. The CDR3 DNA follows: TGTGCCAGCACCCCTCTGACGGGCTCCTACGAGCAGTACTTC.

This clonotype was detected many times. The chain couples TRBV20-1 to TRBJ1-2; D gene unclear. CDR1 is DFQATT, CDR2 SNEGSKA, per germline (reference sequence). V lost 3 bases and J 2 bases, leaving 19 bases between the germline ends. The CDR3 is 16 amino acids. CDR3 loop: CSARVGRDGSNYGYTF. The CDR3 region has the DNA TGCAGTGCTAGGGTCGGTCGTGACGGGAGCAACTATGGCTACACCTTC.

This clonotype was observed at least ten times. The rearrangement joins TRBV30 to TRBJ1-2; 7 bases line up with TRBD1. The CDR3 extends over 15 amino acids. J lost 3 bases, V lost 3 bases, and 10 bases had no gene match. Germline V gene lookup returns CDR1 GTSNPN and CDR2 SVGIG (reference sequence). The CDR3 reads CAWSTTIQGHYGYTF. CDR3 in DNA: TGTGCCTGGAGCACCACGATACAGGGGCACTATGGCTACACCTTC.

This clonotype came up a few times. The CDR3 DNA follows: TGTGCCAGTAGTTTCCGGGTGTCCTTTCAAGCCCAAACTTCCTACGAGCAGTACTTC. This gives the protein CASSFRVSFQAQTSYEQYF. V usage is TRBV19 and J usage is TRBJ2-7; D is unresolved. Germline V gives CDR1 LNHDA, CDR2 SQIVND (reference sequence). CDR3 size: 19 residues. The V gene lost 5 bases and the J gene lost 1 base, with 27 bases spanning the gap.

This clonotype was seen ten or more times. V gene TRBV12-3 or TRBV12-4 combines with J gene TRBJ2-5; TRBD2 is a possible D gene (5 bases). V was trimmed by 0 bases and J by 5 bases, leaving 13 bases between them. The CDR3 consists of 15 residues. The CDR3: CASSLAVASSETQYF. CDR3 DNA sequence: TGTGCCAGCAGTTTAGCGGTGGCTAGCTCGGAGACCCAGTACTTC.

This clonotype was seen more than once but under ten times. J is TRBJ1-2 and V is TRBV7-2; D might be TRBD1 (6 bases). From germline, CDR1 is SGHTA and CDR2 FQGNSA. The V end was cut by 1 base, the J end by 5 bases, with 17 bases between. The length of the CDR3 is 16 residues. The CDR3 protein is CASSLEWGADGYGYTF. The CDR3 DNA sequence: TGTGCCAGCAGCTTAGAATGGGGGGCGGATGGTTATGGCTACACCTTC.

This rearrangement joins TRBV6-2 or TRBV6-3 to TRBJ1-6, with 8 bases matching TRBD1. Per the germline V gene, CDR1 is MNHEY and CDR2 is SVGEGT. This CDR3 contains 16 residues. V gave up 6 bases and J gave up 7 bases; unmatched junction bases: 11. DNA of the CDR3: TGTGCCAGCAGCAACAGGGGGAGCAGGGAAAATTCACCCCTCCACTTT. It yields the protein CASSNRGSRENSPLHF.

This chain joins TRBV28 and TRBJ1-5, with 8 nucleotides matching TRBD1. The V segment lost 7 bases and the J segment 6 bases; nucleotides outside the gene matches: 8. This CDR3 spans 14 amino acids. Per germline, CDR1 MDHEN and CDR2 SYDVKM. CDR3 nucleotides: TGTGCCAGCACCCCAGGGGGCGATGGTCAGCCCCAGCATTTT. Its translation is CASTPGGDGQPQHF. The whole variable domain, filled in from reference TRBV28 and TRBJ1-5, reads DVKVTQSSRYLVKRTGEKVFLECVQDMDHENMFWYRQDPGLGLRLIYFSYDVKMKEKGDIPEGYSVSREKKERFSLILESASTNQTSMYLCASTPGGDGQPQHFGDGTRLSIL.

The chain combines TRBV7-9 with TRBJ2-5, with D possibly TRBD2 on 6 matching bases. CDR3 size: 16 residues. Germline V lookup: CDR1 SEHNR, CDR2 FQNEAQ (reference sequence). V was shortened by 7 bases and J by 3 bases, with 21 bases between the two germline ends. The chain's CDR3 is CASIPLGGLREETQYF. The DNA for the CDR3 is TGTGCCAGCATACCCCTCGGGGGACTGAGGGAAGAGACCCAGTACTTC. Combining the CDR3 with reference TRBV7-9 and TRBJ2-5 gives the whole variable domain DTGVSQNPRHKITKRGQNVTFRCDPISEHNRLYWYRQTLGQGPEFLTYFQNEAQLEKSRLLSDRFSAERPKGSFSTLEIQRTEQGDSAMYLCASIPLGGLREETQYFGPGTRLLVL.

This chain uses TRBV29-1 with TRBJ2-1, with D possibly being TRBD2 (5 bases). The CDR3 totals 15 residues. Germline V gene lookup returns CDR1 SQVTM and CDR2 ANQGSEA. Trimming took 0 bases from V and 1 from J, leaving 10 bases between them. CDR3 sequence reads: CSVEEWLASYNEQFF. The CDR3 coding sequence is TGCAGCGTTGAAGAGTGGCTAGCTTCCTACAATGAGCAGTTCTTC.

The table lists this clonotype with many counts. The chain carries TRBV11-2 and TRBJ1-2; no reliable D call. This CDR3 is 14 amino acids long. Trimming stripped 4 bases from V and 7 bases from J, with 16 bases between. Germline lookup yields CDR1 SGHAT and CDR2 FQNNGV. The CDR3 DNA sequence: TGTGCCAGCAGCTCCATTATAGCATTCCGTGGCTACACCTTC. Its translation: CASSSIIAFRGYTF.

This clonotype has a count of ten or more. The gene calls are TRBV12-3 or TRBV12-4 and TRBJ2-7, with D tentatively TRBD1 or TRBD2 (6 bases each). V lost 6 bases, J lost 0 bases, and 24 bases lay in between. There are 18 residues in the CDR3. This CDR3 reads CASSSTFGGRGASYEQYF. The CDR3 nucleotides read TGTGCCAGCAGCTCTACGTTTGGGGGGCGGGGAGCCTCCTACGAGCAGTACTTC.

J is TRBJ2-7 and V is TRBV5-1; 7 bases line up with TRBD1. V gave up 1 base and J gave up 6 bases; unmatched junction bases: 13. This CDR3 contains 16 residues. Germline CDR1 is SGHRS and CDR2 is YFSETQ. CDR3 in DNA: TGCGCCAGCAGCTTGTACGAGGGGACAGTTCCTACCGAGCAGTACTTC. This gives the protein CASSLYEGTVPTEQYF.